This T cell receptor beta chain was captured in a study of T cell repertoires in cytomegalovirus infection. In the study overall: Use of recently identified HLA-C-restricted and well-studied HLA-B-restricted CMV epitopes was part of the study. Public TCR beta signatures indicated both CMV infection and matching HLA type.

Germline assignment: CDR1 SGHAT and CDR2 FQNNGV. The CDR3 extends over 16 amino acids. Deletions cut 5 bases from V and 4 bases from J, with 18 bases between. TCRdb used MiXCR to reprocess the reads, holding one entry per CDR3 protein. The table includes 200,000 to 250,000 distinct CDR3 sequences, 30% to 45% detected once. This clonotype was seen at least ten times. Its antigen is still unknown. This chain joins TRBV11-2 and TRBJ2-1; D assignment may be TRBD1 or TRBD2 (6 bases each). This specimen consisted of CD8+ T cells from cultured PBMCs, obtained from culture after CMV antigen stimulation. The TCR was taken from a human donor in good health (CMV status not recorded). Some clones in this sample may be carry-over from other donors' samples. CDR3 in amino acids: CASSPPPGGHYNEQFF. CDR3 sequence (DNA): TGTGCCAGCAGCCCCCCGCCCGGGGGCCATTACAATGAGCAGTTCTTC.